This TCR beta chain was obtained from a study of T-cell memory formation after mild COVID-19. TCRdb reanalysed the 5' RACE reads using MiXCR and keeps one entry per CDR3 protein. This sample yields a few hundred thousand distinct CDR3 sequences, of which about 15% are seen a single time; 20% to 25% belongs to the top ten. The CDR3 runs to 13 residues. Looked up from germline, CDR1 is SGHTA and CDR2 is FQGTGA. V was cut by 1 base and J by 2 bases, with 5 bases left in between. This chain uses TRBV7-3 with TRBJ1-1; D is ambiguous. The sequenced sample was PBMCs or a T cell subset sorted from them (not recorded which). This TCR came from a man aged 18 to 30 who had mild COVID-19 (a few samples of this study predate the infection). Cell type and time point are not known. In DNA, the CDR3 is TGTGCCAGCAGCTTAATAATTAACACTGAAGCTTTCTTT. Its translation is CASSLIINTEAFF. The whole variable domain, filled in from reference TRBV7-3 and TRBJ1-1, reads GAGVSQTPSNKVTEKGKYVELRCDPISGHTALYWYRQSLGQGPEFLIYFQGTGAADDSGLPNDRFFAVRPEGSVSTLKIQRTERGDSAVYLCASSLIINTEAFFGQGTRLTVV.